A single sample is the source of the 30 T cell receptor beta chains below, sequenced in a study of T cell responses to AZD1222 COVID-19 vaccine. The assay was immunoSEQ multiplex PCR, and TCRdb's table has in-frame clones only and misses some. The sample includes about 200,000 clones, around 88% of them seen just once. This sample comprised peripheral blood, obtained on day 0 of AZD1222 vaccination. The receptors stem from an adult in good health.

V gene TRBV4-3 combines with J gene TRBJ2-7, with D uncertain. Trimming took off 0 bases at V and 6 bases at J, with 15 bases between the two ends. The CDR3 is 15 amino acids. Germline-derived CDR1 and CDR2 are LGHNA and YSLEER. CDR3 loop: CASSQDHFVAGEQYF. In DNA, the CDR3 is TGCGCCAGCAGCCAAGATCATTTCGTGGCAGGCGAGCAGTACTTC.

The genes are TRBV2 and TRBJ1-4; unclear D gene. This CDR3 has 14 amino acids. Germline lookup yields CDR1 SNHLY and CDR2 FYNNEI. V was clipped by 7 bases and J by 3 bases, with 12 bases between them. CDR3 amino acids: CASTSEGANEKLFF. CDR3 nucleotide sequence: TGTGCCAGCACCTCCGAAGGAGCTAATGAAAAACTGTTTTTT.

The V and J genes are TRBV28 and TRBJ1-6; D is perhaps TRBD1 (6 bases). Looked up from germline, CDR1 is MDHEN and CDR2 is SYDVKM. V was clipped by 6 bases and J by 8 bases, with 14 bases between them. The CDR3 runs 14 residues. The CDR3 DNA reads as TGTGCCAGCAGCTTGGACCAGGGGTATTCACCCCTCCACTTT. It is translated as CASSLDQGYSPLHF. The entire variable domain, with the rest obtained from reference TRBV28 and TRBJ1-6, is as follows: DVKVTQSSRYLVKRTGEKVFLECVQDMDHENMFWYRQDPGLGLRLIYFSYDVKMKEKGDIPEGYSVSREKKERFSLILESASTNQTSMYLCASSLDQGYSPLHFGNGTRLTVT.

This chain connects TRBV19 to TRBJ1-1, with D possibly being TRBD1 (5 bases). Germline V lookup: CDR1 LNHDA, CDR2 SQIVND (reference sequence). Trimming cost V 4 bases and J 1 base, with 10 bases left between them. This CDR3 is 14 amino acids long. The CDR3 region is CASSTGQGNTEAFF. CDR3 DNA: TGTGCCAGTAGTACCGGCCAGGGGAACACTGAAGCTTTCTTT.

V is TRBV5-1 and J is TRBJ1-5; weak D call: TRBD1 (5 bases). The V gene lost 4 bases and the J gene lost 5 bases, with 19 bases spanning the gap. The germline V gene has CDR1 SGHRS and CDR2 YFSETQ. The CDR3 runs to 16 residues. CDR3 in amino acids: CASSLGPRENDQPQHF. The CDR3 nucleotides are TGCGCCAGCAGCCTCGGGCCCAGGGAGAATGATCAGCCCCAGCATTTT.

The count of this clone is one. J is TRBJ2-5 and V is TRBV11-2, with a weak D call TRBD2 (6 bases). Germline CDR1 SGHAT, CDR2 FQNNGV. The CDR3 has 15 amino acids. V lost 3 bases and J 2 bases, leaving 13 bases between the germline ends. The CDR3 spells CASSFTRLGQETQYF. As DNA, the CDR3 is TGTGCCAGCAGCTTTACGAGACTAGGTCAAGAGACCCAGTACTTC. Full variable domain (outside the CDR3, taken from reference TRBV11-2 and TRBJ2-5): EAGVAQSPRYKIIEKRQSVAFWCNPISGHATLYWYQQILGQGPKLLIQFQNNGVVDDSQLPKDRFSAERLKGVDSTLKIQPAKLEDSAVYLCASSFTRLGQETQYFGPGTRLLVL.

V and J are TRBV12-3 or TRBV12-4 and TRBJ2-1; D remains unclear. This CDR3 is 13 amino acids long. Trimming shortened V by 4 bases and J by 4 bases, and 8 bases separated the two germline ends. The CDR3: CASSWYTYNEQFF. The CDR3, as DNA: TGTGCCAGCAGTTGGTACACATACAATGAGCAGTTCTTC.

In this sample, this clone turned up once. The chain combines TRBV5-6 with TRBJ1-5, with 9 bases identical to TRBD1. The CDR3 sequence is 13 residues long. J was trimmed by 6 bases and V by 4 bases; bases with no gene match: 2. CDR1 and CDR2 from the germline V gene are SGHDT and YYEEEE. CDR3 region: CASSRQGGQPQHF. CDR3 DNA sequence: TGTGCCAGCAGCCGACAGGGGGGTCAGCCCCAGCATTTT.

The chain uses TRBV5-4 and TRBJ1-6; no reliable D call. The CDR3 runs 15 residues. Deletions cut 1 base from V and 10 bases from J, with 15 bases between. Germline CDR1 is SGHNT and CDR2 is YYREEE (reference sequence). The CDR3 DNA sequence: TGTGCCAGCAGCTTGATAGGTGGGGATTACTCACCCCTCCACTTT. Translating gives CASSLIGGDYSPLHF.

V is TRBV7-2 and J is TRBJ2-1; TRBD1 might be the D (6 bases). There are 14 residues in the CDR3. Looked up from germline, CDR1 is SGHTA and CDR2 is FQGNSA. V was shortened by 4 bases and J by 6 bases, with 13 bases between the two germline ends. The CDR3 region has the DNA TGTGCCAGCAGCTACACCTGGGGGCCCAATGAGCAGTTCTTC. Amino acids: CASSYTWGPNEQFF.

The V gene is TRBV5-1, the J gene TRBJ1-2, with D tentatively TRBD1 (5 bases). The CDR3 runs 13 residues. CDR1 SGHRS and CDR2 YFSETQ come from the germline V gene. V was shortened by 3 bases and J by 8 bases, with 14 bases between the two germline ends. CDR3 amino acids: CASSSGAAGGYTF. CDR3 sequence (DNA): TGCGCCAGCAGCTCCGGGGCCGCGGGAGGCTACACCTTC.

CDR3 amino acids: CSVLGRQRGLYEQYF. In nucleotides, the CDR3 is TGCAGCGTTTTGGGGCGACAGAGGGGGCTCTACGAGCAGTACTTC. J is TRBJ2-7 and V is TRBV29-1; 7 bases are shared with TRBD1. The V segment lost 5 bases and the J segment 3 bases; nucleotides outside the gene matches: 13. Germline CDR1 and CDR2: SQVTM and ANQGSEA. CDR3 length: 15 amino acids.

The chain carries TRBV30 and TRBJ1-3; D gene uncertain. This CDR3 region has 12 residues. Germline V gene lookup returns CDR1 GTSNPN and CDR2 SVGIG (reference sequence). V was clipped by 1 base and J by 4 bases, with 5 bases between them. Here the CDR3 reads CAWSGGGNTIYF. CDR3 DNA sequence: TGTGCCTGGAGTGGCGGGGGAAACACCATATATTTT.

The chain employs TRBV11-2 and TRBJ1-1; the D gene is possibly TRBD1 (5 bases). Germline values: CDR1 SGHAT, CDR2 FQNNGV. V lost 0 bases and J 4 bases, leaving 9 bases between the germline ends. The CDR3 sequence is 14 residues long. The CDR3 coding sequence is TGTGCCAGCAGCTTAGATATCCAGGGCACTGAAGCTTTCTTT. Protein product: CASSLDIQGTEAFF.

The chain couples TRBV5-4 to TRBJ1-1; no reliable D call. The CDR3 covers 14 residues. The germline gives CDR1 SGHNT, CDR2 YYREEE (reference sequence). Deletions cut 0 bases from V and 3 bases from J, with 9 bases between. The CDR3 coding sequence is TGTGCCAGCAGCTTGGGGCCACTTTACACTGAAGCTTTCTTT. Amino acids: CASSLGPLYTEAFF. Based on the CDR3 plus reference TRBV5-4 and TRBJ1-1, the full variable domain is ETGVTQSPTHLIKTRGQQVTLRCSSQSGHNTVSWYQQALGQGPQFIFQYYREEENGRGNFPPRFSGLQFPNYSSELNVNALELDDSALYLCASSLGPLYTEAFFGQGTRLTVV.

V is TRBV3-1 (or the pseudogene TRBV3-2) and J is TRBJ1-6, with D possibly being TRBD1 (5 bases). The CDR3 has 14 residues. Germline V gene sequence: CDR1 LGHDT, CDR2 YNNKEL (reference sequence). Trimming removed 5 bases at V and 9 bases at J, with 14 bases between. In nucleotides, the CDR3 is TGTGCCAGCAGCTCTTCGGGGGGTGGTTCACCCCTCCACTTT. Translated: CASSSSGGGSPLHF.

The rearrangement links TRBV5-1 to TRBJ1-1, with D possibly TRBD1 on 5 matching bases. The germline V and J ends were trimmed by 0 bases and 5 bases, with 11 bases remaining between them. The CDR3 loop spans 14 amino acids. Germline CDR1 and CDR2: SGHRS and YFSETQ. The CDR3 loop reads CASSLEGRGTEAFF. The CDR3 region has the DNA TGCGCCAGCAGCTTGGAGGGGCGCGGGACTGAAGCTTTCTTT.

This chain links TRBV3-1 (or the pseudogene TRBV3-2) with TRBJ1-1, with D maybe TRBD1 (5 bases). Germline V gene sequence: CDR1 LGHDT, CDR2 YNNKEL (reference sequence). CDR3 length equals 16 residues. Trimming took 4 bases from V and 4 from J, leaving 19 bases between them. The CDR3 sequence is CASSLQPGTGVTEAFF. The CDR3 bases are TGTGCCAGCAGCCTCCAACCGGGGACCGGGGTCACTGAAGCTTTCTTT.

This chain links TRBV3-1 (or the pseudogene TRBV3-2) with TRBJ2-5; no definite D call. Per the germline V gene, CDR1 is LGHDT and CDR2 is YNNKEL (reference sequence). The CDR3 covers 16 residues. With 1 base removed from V and 5 bases from J, the gap between germline ends came to 17 bases. The chain's CDR3 is CASSQVGDGPWETQYF. DNA of the CDR3: TGTGCCAGCAGCCAAGTCGGAGACGGGCCTTGGGAGACCCAGTACTTC.

The chain carries TRBV5-1 and TRBJ1-1, with D possibly matching TRBD1 (5 bases). V dropped 0 bases and J dropped 3 bases, with 12 bases sitting between them. CDR1 is SGHRS and CDR2 is YFSETQ in the germline V gene. The CDR3 length is 15 residues. The CDR3 DNA reads TGCGCCAGCAGCTTGGCTACAGGTGGTGACACTGAAGCTTTCTTT. Its translation: CASSLATGGDTEAFF.

V usage is TRBV19 and J usage is TRBJ2-3; 8 bases are a match to TRBD1. Germline V gene lookup returns CDR1 LNHDA and CDR2 SQIVND (reference sequence). J was trimmed by 2 bases and V by 2 bases; bases with no gene match: 6. The CDR3 consists of 16 residues. CDR3 DNA sequence: TGTGCCAGTAGTATACTGGCAGGGGGCGCCACAGATACGCAGTATTTT. Amino acid sequence: CASSILAGGATDTQYF. The entire variable domain, with the rest obtained from reference TRBV19 and TRBJ2-3, is as follows: DGGITQSPKYLFRKEGQNVTLSCEQNLNHDAMYWYRQDPGQGLRLIYYSQIVNDFQKGDIAEGYSVSREKKESFPLTVTSAQKNPTAFYLCASSILAGGATDTQYFGPGTRLTVL.

The V gene is TRBV5-8, the J gene TRBJ2-2; a possible D gene is TRBD1 (6 bases). V gave up 4 bases and J gave up 2 bases, with 9 bases separating them. This CDR3 has 14 amino acids. The germline V gene has CDR1 SGHTS and CDR2 YDEGEE. CDR3 region: CASSQQGNTGELFF. In DNA, the CDR3 is TGTGCCAGCAGCCAACAGGGAAACACCGGGGAGCTGTTTTTT.

The chain has TRBV28 and TRBJ2-7; TRBD2 is a possible D gene (5 bases). The CDR3 loop spans 14 amino acids. Germline V gene lookup returns CDR1 MDHEN and CDR2 SYDVKM. Trimming pared 6 bases from V and 6 bases from J, leaving 18 bases between. CDR3 protein: CASRSRRFPGEQYF. The CDR3 DNA reads as TGTGCCAGCAGAAGCCGGAGGTTCCCCGGCGAGCAGTACTTC.

The CDR3 reads CASSTSLRDRVEKLFF. In DNA form, the CDR3 reads TGTGCCAGCAGTACCTCCCTCAGGGATCGAGTTGAAAAACTGTTTTTT. The genes are TRBV28 and TRBJ1-4; perhaps TRBD1 as D (5 bases). CDR1 MDHEN and CDR2 SYDVKM come from the germline V gene. This CDR3 spans 16 amino acids. V lost 5 bases and J 7 bases, leaving 20 bases between the germline ends.

This clone appeared once. The chain joins TRBV7-9 to TRBJ2-1; D is possibly TRBD1 or TRBD2 (6 bases each). Deletions cut 5 bases from V and 2 bases from J, with 13 bases between. Germline CDR1 and CDR2: SEHNR and FQNEAQ (reference sequence). This CDR3 contains 15 residues. CDR3 loop: CASSARGTPYNEQFF. The DNA for the CDR3 is TGTGCCAGCAGCGCCCGCGGGACACCCTACAATGAGCAGTTCTTC.

This sequence joins TRBV19 and TRBJ1-4; D ambiguous. Trimming took 7 bases from V and 5 from J, leaving 14 bases between them. This CDR3 contains 14 residues. Germline V gene data show CDR1 as LNHDA and CDR2 as SQIVND (reference sequence). The CDR3 nucleotides are TGTGCCAGTAAGCGGAGGCCCCAAAATGAAAAACTGTTTTTT. Protein sequence: CASKRRPQNEKLFF.

The chain joins TRBV5-1 to TRBJ1-1; TRBD1 aligns across 9 bases. This CDR3 contains 12 residues. In germline, CDR1 is SGHRS, CDR2 YFSETQ. V shed 4 bases and J 8 bases; nucleotides not matched to a gene: 3. The CDR3 here is CASSEGTGEAFF. Written as DNA, the CDR3 is TGCGCCAGCAGCGAGGGGACAGGGGAAGCTTTCTTT.

The chain combines TRBV13 with TRBJ2-1, with 10 bases that match TRBD2. Germline CDR1 is PRHDT and CDR2 is FYEKMQ (reference sequence). The CDR3 is made up of 17 amino acids. With V trimmed by 1 base and J by 7 bases, 10 bases remained unmatched. CDR3 protein: CASSLVLAGALINEQFF. The CDR3, as DNA: TGTGCCAGCAGCTTAGTTCTAGCGGGGGCCCTAATTAATGAGCAGTTCTTC.

CDR3 in amino acids: CSVDVGRPNNNEQFF. The CDR3 DNA is TGCAGCGTTGATGTAGGGCGTCCCAATAACAATGAGCAGTTCTTC. The genes are TRBV29-1 and TRBJ2-1; D is unclear. Trimming took 3 bases from V and 5 from J, leaving 17 bases between them. Germline V gene sequence: CDR1 SQVTM, CDR2 ANQGSEA. The CDR3 runs 15 residues.

V gene TRBV28 combines with J gene TRBJ2-7, with 7 bases fitting TRBD1. This CDR3 has 14 amino acids. CDR1 MDHEN and CDR2 SYDVKM come from the germline V gene. Trimming removed 4 bases from V and 5 bases from J; junction bases left unmatched: 8. The CDR3 sequence is CASSSRQGSDEQYF. The CDR3 DNA reads TGTGCCAGCAGTTCCCGACAGGGATCCGACGAGCAGTACTTC.